The clone carrying this TCR beta chain was picked up a small number of times. The CDR3 runs to 14 residues. After removal of 5 bases from V and 6 bases from J, the junction contained 5 bases not matched to a gene. Germline CDR1 reads MNHEY; CDR2 reads SMNVEV (reference sequence). This sample was included in a study of blood T cell repertoires in COVID-19. Study summary: Samples came from the United States, Italy and Spain, spanning acute and convalescent COVID-19. In each case, the material was cDNA or gDNA derived from T cells, B-cell-depleted T cells, or PBMCs.

Study processing details: The authors estimated nucleated cell counts from reference gene primer amplification. TCRdb's table, derived via immunoSEQ multiplex PCR, lists solely in-frame clones and lacks some. V and J calls and clone size come straight from that table; D and trimming were deduced from the DNA. The data hold under 250,000 clones, with approximately 78% observed a single time. The rearrangement uses TRBV27 and TRBJ1-4, with 8 nucleotides matching TRBD1. Sequenced: peripheral blood. The receptor was derived from a woman in her late teens or twenties with acute or convalescent COVID-19. CDR3 sequence reads: CASSTDREDEKLFF. DNA for the CDR3: TGTGCCAGCAGTACGGACAGGGAGGATGAAAAACTGTTTTTT.